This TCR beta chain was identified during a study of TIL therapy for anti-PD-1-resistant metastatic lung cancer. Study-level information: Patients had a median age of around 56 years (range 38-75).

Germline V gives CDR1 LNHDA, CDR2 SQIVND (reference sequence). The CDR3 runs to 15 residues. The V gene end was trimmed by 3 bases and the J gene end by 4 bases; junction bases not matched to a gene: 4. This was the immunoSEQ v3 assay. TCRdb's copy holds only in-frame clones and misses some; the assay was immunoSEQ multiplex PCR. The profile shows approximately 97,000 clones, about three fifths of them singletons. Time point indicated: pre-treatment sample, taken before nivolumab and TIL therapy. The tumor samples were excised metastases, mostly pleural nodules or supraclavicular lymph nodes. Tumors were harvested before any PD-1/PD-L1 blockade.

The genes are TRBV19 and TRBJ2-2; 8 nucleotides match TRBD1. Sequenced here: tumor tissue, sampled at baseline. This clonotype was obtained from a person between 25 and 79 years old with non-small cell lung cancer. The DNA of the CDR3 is TGTGCCAGTAGTATCCGCACAGGGGGCACCGGGGAGCTGTTTTTT. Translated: CASSIRTGGTGELFF.